This T cell receptor (beta chain) is drawn from a study of T cell responses to AZD1222 COVID-19 vaccine. Here immunoSEQ multiplex PCR was the method, and the copy in TCRdb shows in-frame clones only, minus some. Found here are 85,000 to 120,000 clones, 90% of them singletons; the top ten hold 5.1%. Points from the study as a whole: The donors showed a predominance of white British ancestry and of females, with possible underestimation of clonal diversity.

CDR3 size: 18 residues. Per the germline V gene, CDR1 is SGHNT and CDR2 is YENEEA. V was clipped by 1 base and J by 0 bases, with 15 bases between them. In regard to this clone: Antigen specificity is unknown.

Material: peripheral blood, obtained on day 0 of AZD1222 vaccination. The source of this sequence is an adult in good health. The chain has TRBV11-3 and TRBJ2-2, with D tentatively TRBD1 (5 bases). This CDR3 reads CASSLVAGAATNTGELFF. For the CDR3, the DNA is TGTGCCAGCAGCTTAGTAGCTGGGGCCGCGACGAACACCGGGGAGCTGTTTTTT. Based on the CDR3 plus reference TRBV11-3 and TRBJ2-2, the full variable domain is EAGVVQSPRYKIIEKKQPVAFWCNPISGHNTLYWYLQNLGQGPELLIRYENEEAVDDSQLPKDRFSAERLKGVDSTLKIQPAELGDSAVYLCASSLVAGAATNTGELFFGEGSRLTVL.